This is a list of T cell receptor beta chains from one sample in a study of immune evolution from preneoplasia to lung adenocarcinoma. Only in-frame clones appear in the TCRdb table, and some are missing; sequencing was by immunoSEQ multiplex PCR. The sample consists of 3,700 or so clones, 77% of them appearing once. Sequencing was performed on FFPE adjacent normal lung tissue. These receptors came from a person aged 60-79 years with lung adenocarcinoma. Both conserved end residues are part of each CDR3. The D gene is left open where the match is weak. The listing skips clone size in some rows; elsewhere it reads once, few, many or a size class.

d_gene: TRBD2
len: 17
abundance: NA
j_gene: TRBJ2-7
v_gene: TRBV4-2
CDR3aa: CASSRGLAGDSSYEQYF
CDR3nt: TGTGCCAGCAGCCGCGGACTAGCGGGGGACAGCTCCTACGAGCAGTACTTC

d_gene: NA
len: 13
abundance: NA
j_gene: TRBJ1-5
v_gene: TRBV10-3
CDR3aa: CAISEAGNQPQHF
CDR3nt: TGTGCCATCAGTGAGGCGGGGAATCAGCCCCAGCATTTT

d_gene: NA
len: 12
abundance: once
j_gene: TRBJ2-7
v_gene: TRBV4-2
CDR3aa: CASSQERSEQYF
CDR3nt: TGTGCCAGCAGCCAAGAAAGATCCGAGCAGTACTTC

d_gene: TRBD1
len: 13
abundance: once
j_gene: TRBJ2-1
v_gene: TRBV7-3
CDR3aa: CASSLTGGTEQFF
CDR3nt: TGTGCCAGCAGCTTAACAGGGGGCACTGAGCAGTTCTTC

d_gene: NA
len: 15
abundance: NA
j_gene: TRBJ1-1
v_gene: TRBV9
CDR3aa: CASSARPGGSTEAFF
CDR3nt: TGTGCCAGCAGCGCCCGACCGGGAGGAAGCACTGAAGCTTTCTTT

d_gene: TRBD1
len: 17
abundance: few
j_gene: TRBJ2-6
v_gene: TRBV28
CDR3aa: CASSLQSTGAGANVLTF
CDR3nt: TGTGCCAGCAGTTTACAATCGACAGGGGCTGGGGCCAACGTCCTGACTTTC

d_gene: TRBD2
len: 19
abundance: few
j_gene: TRBJ2-3
v_gene: TRBV9
CDR3aa: CASSPRLAGGGGSTDTQYF
CDR3nt: TGTGCCAGCAGCCCCCGCCTAGCGGGGGGGGGAGGGTCCACAGATACGCAGTATTTT

d_gene: TRBD1
len: 16
abundance: NA
j_gene: TRBJ1-2
v_gene: TRBV6-6
CDR3aa: CASSRRQGRNNYGYTF
CDR3nt: TGTGCCAGCAGCCGTCGACAGGGGCGAAATAACTATGGCTACACCTTC

d_gene: TRBD1
len: 15
abundance: NA
j_gene: TRBJ2-3
v_gene: TRBV5-4
CDR3aa: CASSLNRGDADTQYF
CDR3nt: TGTGCCAGCAGCTTGAACAGGGGAGACGCAGATACGCAGTATTTT

d_gene: NA
len: 15
abundance: NA
j_gene: TRBJ2-2
v_gene: TRBV11-2
CDR3aa: CASSLERRRAGGLFF
CDR3nt: TGTGCCAGCAGCTTAGAAAGGAGGCGGGCCGGGGGGCTGTTTTTT

d_gene: NA
len: 12
abundance: NA
j_gene: TRBJ2-3
v_gene: TRBV5-1
CDR3aa: CASSFNGDTQYF
CDR3nt: TGCGCCAGCAGCTTCAATGGAGATACGCAGTATTTT

d_gene: NA
len: 16
abundance: NA
j_gene: TRBJ1-2
v_gene: TRBV6-1
CDR3aa: CASSEAPQAGNYGYTF
CDR3nt: TGTGCCAGCAGTGAAGCGCCCCAGGCAGGGAACTATGGCTACACCTTC

d_gene: NA
len: 14
abundance: hyperexpanded
j_gene: TRBJ1-2
v_gene: TRBV4-2
CDR3aa: CASSQDEGPYGYTF
CDR3nt: TGTGCCAGCAGCCAAGATGAGGGTCCCTATGGCTACACCTTC

d_gene: NA
len: 15
abundance: NA
j_gene: TRBJ2-1
v_gene: TRBV6-1
CDR3aa: CASRGGESTYNEQFF
CDR3nt: TGTGCCAGCAGGGGCGGGGAGAGCACCTACAATGAGCAGTTCTTC

d_gene: TRBD1
len: 16
abundance: NA
j_gene: TRBJ1-2
v_gene: TRBV9
CDR3aa: CASSVDLGRGNTGYTF
CDR3nt: TGTGCCAGCAGCGTAGATTTGGGCAGGGGGAATACTGGCTACACCTTC

d_gene: NA
len: 12
abundance: NA
j_gene: TRBJ2-1
v_gene: TRBV7-9
CDR3aa: CASSVASNEQFF
CDR3nt: TGTGCCAGCAGCGTCGCTAGTAACGAGCAGTTCTTC

d_gene: NA
len: 16
abundance: NA
j_gene: TRBJ1-5
v_gene: TRBV7-5
CDR3aa: CARSFQGHASNQPQHF
CDR3nt: TGTGCCAGAAGCTTTCAGGGACACGCTAGCAATCAGCCCCAGCATTTT

d_gene: NA
len: 14
abundance: few
j_gene: TRBJ2-6
v_gene: TRBV7-9
CDR3aa: CASSSPAGANVLTF
CDR3nt: TGTGCCAGCAGCTCCCCGGCTGGGGCCAACGTCCTGACTTTC

d_gene: NA
len: 16
abundance: NA
j_gene: TRBJ1-5
v_gene: TRBV4-1
CDR3aa: CASSQVSVYSNQPQHF
CDR3nt: TGCGCCAGCAGCCAAGTGTCCGTATATAGCAATCAGCCCCAGCATTTT

d_gene: NA
len: 13
abundance: NA
j_gene: TRBJ1-2
v_gene: TRBV28
CDR3aa: CASRPTANYGYTF
CDR3nt: TGTGCCAGCAGACCGACAGCTAACTATGGCTACACCTTC

d_gene: TRBD2
len: 17
abundance: NA
j_gene: TRBJ2-2
v_gene: TRBV19
CDR3aa: CASSIDRAAGDPGELFF
CDR3nt: TGTGCCAGTAGTATAGATCGCGCAGCGGGAGATCCCGGGGAGCTGTTTTTT

d_gene: NA
len: 16
abundance: NA
j_gene: TRBJ2-7
v_gene: TRBV14
CDR3aa: CASSRVQSGVSYEQYF
CDR3nt: TGTGCCAGCAGCCGCGTTCAATCGGGTGTGTCCTACGAGCAGTACTTC

d_gene: NA
len: 14
abundance: NA
j_gene: TRBJ1-4
v_gene: TRBV12-2
CDR3aa: CASRRTGVREKLFF
CDR3nt: TGTGCAAGTCGCCGGACAGGGGTTCGGGAAAAACTGTTTTTT

d_gene: NA
len: 16
abundance: NA
j_gene: TRBJ2-2
v_gene: TRBV5-4
CDR3aa: CASSLVGGVYTGELFF
CDR3nt: TGTGCCAGCAGCTTGGTTGGGGGCGTTTACACCGGGGAGCTGTTTTTT

d_gene: NA
len: 14
abundance: NA
j_gene: TRBJ2-7
v_gene: TRBV15
CDR3aa: CATSRDQLSYEQYF
CDR3nt: TGTGCCACCAGCAGAGATCAACTCTCCTACGAGCAGTACTTC

d_gene: TRBD1
len: 12
abundance: NA
j_gene: TRBJ1-2
v_gene: TRBV30
CDR3aa: CAQLGTGDGYTF
CDR3nt: TGTGCCCAGTTAGGGACAGGGGATGGCTACACCTTC

d_gene: TRBD1
len: 14
abundance: few
j_gene: TRBJ1-2
v_gene: TRBV10-3
CDR3aa: CAISESTGGSGYTF
CDR3nt: TGTGCCATCAGTGAGTCAACAGGGGGCAGTGGCTACACCTTC

d_gene: NA
len: 13
abundance: NA
j_gene: TRBJ2-7
v_gene: TRBV11-2
CDR3aa: CASSLDSRREQYF
CDR3nt: TGTGCCAGCAGCTTAGATTCCCGGCGGGAGCAGTACTTC

d_gene: NA
len: 12
abundance: NA
j_gene: TRBJ2-3
v_gene: TRBV30
CDR3aa: CAWKQSTDTQYF
CDR3nt: TGTGCCTGGAAGCAGAGCACAGATACGCAGTATTTT

d_gene: NA
len: 15
abundance: NA
j_gene: TRBJ2-3
v_gene: TRBV6-6
CDR3aa: CASRKRDTSTDTQYF
CDR3nt: TGTGCCAGCAGGAAACGGGACACTAGCACAGATACGCAGTATTTT

d_gene: TRBD1
len: 16
abundance: NA
j_gene: TRBJ2-7
v_gene: TRBV7-2
CDR3aa: CASSSIGQGFSYEQYF
CDR3nt: TGTGCCAGCAGCTCAATTGGACAGGGCTTCTCCTACGAGCAGTACTTC

d_gene: TRBD2
len: 15
abundance: once
j_gene: TRBJ2-3
v_gene: TRBV28
CDR3aa: CASSSSGAGTDTQYF
CDR3nt: TGTGCCAGCAGCTCCAGCGGGGCGGGAACAGATACGCAGTATTTT

d_gene: TRBD1
len: 13
abundance: NA
j_gene: TRBJ2-7
v_gene: TRBV2
CDR3aa: CASTEQGVYEQYF
CDR3nt: TGTGCCAGCACCGAACAGGGGGTGTACGAGCAGTACTTC

d_gene: TRBD1
len: 13
abundance: NA
j_gene: TRBJ2-7
v_gene: TRBV9
CDR3aa: CASSAMTGFEQYF
CDR3nt: TGTGCCAGCAGCGCCATGACAGGGTTTGAGCAGTACTTC

d_gene: NA
len: 15
abundance: NA
j_gene: TRBJ1-2
v_gene: TRBV7-9
CDR3aa: CASSLSLRDQRGYTF
CDR3nt: TGTGCCAGCAGCTTATCTCTCCGCGACCAACGGGGCTACACCTTC

d_gene: TRBD1
len: 14
abundance: once
j_gene: TRBJ1-1
v_gene: TRBV7-3
CDR3aa: CASSRDRGLTEAFF
CDR3nt: TGTGCCAGCAGCCGCGACAGGGGGCTGACTGAAGCTTTCTTT

d_gene: NA
len: 16
abundance: large
j_gene: TRBJ1-1
v_gene: TRBV27
CDR3aa: CASSKTLGTLNTEAFF
CDR3nt: TGTGCCAGCAGTAAAACCCTCGGGACCCTGAACACTGAAGCTTTCTTT

d_gene: NA
len: 13
abundance: few
j_gene: TRBJ1-3
v_gene: TRBV19
CDR3aa: CASSDISGNTIYF
CDR3nt: TGTGCCAGTAGCGACATCTCTGGAAACACCATATATTTT

d_gene: NA
len: 13
abundance: once
j_gene: TRBJ2-5
v_gene: TRBV11-2
CDR3aa: CASSSQMQETQYF
CDR3nt: TGTGCCAGTAGCTCGCAGATGCAAGAGACCCAGTACTTC

d_gene: NA
len: 16
abundance: NA
j_gene: TRBJ2-5
v_gene: TRBV21-1
CDR3aa: CASSKGGLSRQETQYF
CDR3nt: TGTGCCAGCAGCAAGGGGGGACTGTCTAGGCAAGAGACCCAGTACTTC

d_gene: NA
len: 12
abundance: NA
j_gene: TRBJ2-3
v_gene: TRBV28
CDR3aa: CASGGSPDTQYF
CDR3nt: TGTGCCAGCGGGGGGTCCCCAGATACGCAGTATTTT

d_gene: TRBD2
len: 14
abundance: few
j_gene: TRBJ2-1
v_gene: TRBV11-3
CDR3aa: CASTGGGLDNEQFF
CDR3nt: TGTGCCAGCACCGGGGGGGGGCTAGACAATGAGCAGTTCTTC

d_gene: NA
len: 12
abundance: NA
j_gene: TRBJ1-1
v_gene: TRBV11-2
CDR3aa: CASSLGDIEAFF
CDR3nt: TGTGCCAGCAGCTTAGGGGACATTGAAGCTTTCTTT